This record looks at one TCR beta chain sequence and its context. The antigen remains unidentified. Recipients boosted at about 4 weeks or about 12 weeks are pooled. Profiled with immunoSEQ multiplex PCR; TCRdb holds only in-frame clones, not every one. Of roughly 110,000 clones in the sample, approximately 90% are singletons; the top ten hold roughly 8.9%. This CDR3 is 15 amino acids long. Germline values: CDR1 MNHEY, CDR2 SVGEGT. The junction had 8 bases not matched to a gene; V was cut back by 5 bases and J by 5 bases. These data originate in a study of T cell responses to AZD1222 COVID-19 vaccine. Study-level findings and limits: Reports indicate that nearly half of spike-specific TCRs are directed at unmutated variant regions.

The genes are TRBV6-2 or TRBV6-3 and TRBJ2-7; TRBD2 matches at 11 bases. Material: peripheral blood, obtained 28 days after the second AZD1222 dose. The receptor was derived from an adult who received the AZD1222 COVID-19 vaccine. In nucleotides, the CDR3 is TGTGCCAGCAGTGCCCTTAGCGGGGGGGCCAACGAGCAGTACTTC. Translation gives CASSALSGGANEQYF.